A single sample is the source of the 7 T cell receptor beta chains below, sequenced in a study of tumor and adjacent non-tumor tissue in lung cancer. The library came from three nested PCR rounds adapted from ARM-PCR protocols. Via MiXCR, TCRdb re-called the multiplex PCR reads, giving one row per CDR3 protein. The sample includes 69,000 or so distinct CDR3 sequences, more than 70% of them seen just once. The template was RNA from unsorted bulk tissue. Material for sequencing was lung tumor tissue. The receptors stem from a man between 60 and 75 years old with non-small cell lung cancer.

This clonotype was seen many times. This rearrangement joins TRBV10-3 to TRBJ1-4; D unclear. Germline values: CDR1 ENHRY, CDR2 SYGVKD. The germline V and J ends were trimmed by 8 bases and 0 bases, with 7 bases remaining between them. The CDR3 totals 13 residues. CDR3 sequence reads: CAIGQATNEKLFF. The CDR3, as DNA: TGTGCCATCGGTCAGGCAACTAATGAAAAACTGTTTTTT.

Concerning this clonotype itself: Its ends do not fully match the called genes, so a read error is possible. This chain uses TRBV11-1 with TRBJ2-7; D unclear. The germline CDR1 and CDR2 sequences are SGHAT and FQDESV (reference sequence). The CDR3 consists of 14 residues. The CDR3 region is CVSSFFPNTYEQYF. Written as DNA, the CDR3 is TGTGTCAGCAGCTTTTTCCCCAACACCTACGAGCAGTACTTC.

This clonotype showed up many times. CDR3 sequence reads: CASSEKRAGANVLTF. Written as DNA, the CDR3 is TGTGCCAGCAGCGAGAAGCGGGCTGGGGCCAACGTCCTGACTTTC. The rearrangement links TRBV7-8 to TRBJ2-6; D is perhaps TRBD2 (6 bases). V gave up 5 bases and J gave up 2 bases, with 10 bases separating them. There are 15 residues in the CDR3. Germline V CDR1 and CDR2: SGHVS, FQNEAQ. Full variable domain (rest looked up from reference TRBV7-8 and TRBJ2-6): GAGVSQSPRYKVAKRGQDVALRCDPISGHVSLFWYQQALGQGPEFLTYFQNEAQLDKSGLPSDRFFAERPEGSVSTLKIQRTQQEDSAVYLCASSEKRAGANVLTFGAGSRLTVL.

About this clonotype itself: No conserved phenylalanine or tryptophan is present at the end of the CDR3, so a read error is the likely explanation. The DNA is left out, because the CDR3 cannot be placed on it with certainty; the CDR3 is given as TCRdb lists it. The rearrangement uses TRBV5-4 and TRBJ1-1; TRBD1 is the table's D call, not checked against the DNA. The CDR3 has 13 amino acids, counting both end residues. Germline values: CDR1 SGHNT, CDR2 YYREEE (reference sequence). CDR3 sequence reads: CASGGQRNTEVFI.

The genes are TRBV5-1 and TRBJ1-1, with a weak D call TRBD1 (6 bases). CDR1 is SGHRS and CDR2 is YFSETQ in the germline V gene. V was cut by 6 bases and J by 7 bases, with 19 bases left in between. The CDR3 is 14 residues long. Written as DNA, the CDR3 is TGCGCCAGCATCCCGGACGACTGGGACAATGAAGCTTTCTTT. Protein: CASIPDDWDNEAFF.

A remark on this clonotype: One end of the junction fails to match germline, which may point to a read error. V and J are TRBV20-1 and TRBJ1-1, with D hard to call. Germline-derived CDR1 and CDR2 are DFQATT and SNEGSKA (reference sequence). The CDR3 runs 13 residues. The CDR3 reads CSAPGQAKTETFF. The CDR3 DNA follows: TGCAGTGCCCCCGGGCAGGCGAAGACTGAAACTTTCTTT.

This clonotype came up many times. This chain connects TRBV6-6 to TRBJ1-1; TRBD1 aligns across 7 bases. The germline V gene encodes CDR1 MNHNY and CDR2 SVGAGI (reference sequence). CDR3 size: 14 residues. The V segment lost 5 bases and the J segment 3 bases; nucleotides outside the gene matches: 6. As DNA, the CDR3 is TGTGCCAGCAGTCCACAGGGGATTTACACTGAAGCTTTCTTT. Its translation is CASSPQGIYTEAFF.